This T cell receptor beta chain came from a study of response to subunit inactivated influenza vaccine. General study results and limits: Few additional T cells are recruited per seasonal influenza vaccination, authors suggested.

J gave up 2 bases and V 5 bases, and 7 bases lay outside the gene matches. This CDR3 has 15 amino acids. Germline CDR1 KGHSH, CDR2 LQKENI. One entry per CDR3 protein, called by TCRdb with MiXCR from the RT-PCR reads. The repertoire consists of approximately 500,000 distinct CDR3 sequences, with 10% to 15% occurring once and the leading ten covering less than 15%. A word on this clonotype: Its antigen is unidentified.

Here the sequenced sample was PBMCs from blood, taken roughly 46 days after vaccination. The gene calls are TRBV18 and TRBJ2-3, with 7 positions matching TRBD1. The receptor was derived from a man over 45 who received an inactivated influenza vaccine. CDR3 nucleotide sequence: TGTGCCAGCTCAAAGAACAGGGGTCCCACAGATACGCAGTATTTT. As protein: CASSKNRGPTDTQYF.